The 29 T cell receptor beta chains below all came from one sample that was sequenced in a study of blood T cell repertoires in COVID-19. Method: immunoSEQ multiplex PCR; TCRdb's copy keeps in-frame clones and lacks some. The data show about 88,000 clones, roughly 87% seen once. Source material: peripheral blood. The receptors derive from a woman of 80 years or more with active COVID-19.

This chain links TRBV3-1 (or the pseudogene TRBV3-2) with TRBJ2-1; 10 bases are shared with TRBD1. The CDR3 spans 15 residues. Germline CDR1 is LGHDT and CDR2 is YNNKEL (reference sequence). With V trimmed by 6 bases and J by 11 bases, 13 bases remained unmatched. The CDR3 DNA reads as TGTGCCAGCAGTCCGGGACAGGGGCTGATCCGGCAGCAGTTCTTC. Its protein is CASSPGQGLIRQQFF.

The chain couples TRBV5-4 to TRBJ2-3; D perhaps matches TRBD2 (6 bases). The CDR3 length is 16 residues. CDR1 and CDR2 (germline): SGHNT, YYREEE (reference sequence). The ends were cut back, 3 bases at V and 1 base at J, with 15 bases in the middle. The CDR3 bases are TGTGCCAGCAGCTCGGGACTCCGGGTCCGCACAGATACGCAGTATTTT. It encodes CASSSGLRVRTDTQYF.

This chain uses TRBV3-1 (or the pseudogene TRBV3-2) with TRBJ2-3; no reliable D call. Trimming took off 0 bases at V and 2 bases at J, with 9 bases between the two ends. Germline V lookup: CDR1 LGHDT, CDR2 YNNKEL (reference sequence). This CDR3 contains 15 residues. The CDR3 region has the DNA TGTGCCAGCAGCCAAGAGACTGTTGACACAGATACGCAGTATTTT. Protein sequence: CASSQETVDTDTQYF.

This clone was recorded only once. V and J are TRBV15 and TRBJ2-3; 11 positions match TRBD1. CDR3 length: 16 amino acids. V gave up 5 bases and J gave up 4 bases; unmatched junction bases: 8. CDR1 and CDR2 from the germline V gene are LNHNV and YYDKDF (reference sequence). The chain's CDR3 is CATSLRTGGRPDTQYF. The CDR3 DNA reads TGTGCCACCAGCCTCCGGACAGGGGGCCGGCCAGATACGCAGTATTTT. The full variable domain, rest sourced from reference TRBV15 and TRBJ2-3, is DAMVIQNPRYQVTQFGKPVTLSCSQTLNHNVMYWYQQKSSQAPKLLFHYYDKDFNNEADTPDNFQSRRPNTSFCFLDIRSPGLGDTAMYLCATSLRTGGRPDTQYFGPGTRLTVL.

This clone was picked up one time. CDR3 sequence (DNA): TGTGCCAGCAGAGCCACAGGGGGCGGACGGTATGAGCAGTACTTC. It codes for CASRATGGGRYEQYF. The chain couples TRBV6-5 to TRBJ2-7, with 9 positions matching TRBD1. From germline, CDR1 is MNHEY and CDR2 SVGAGI. The CDR3 runs 15 residues. The junction had 13 bases not matched to a gene; V was cut back by 6 bases and J by 7 bases.

This chain joins TRBV5-1 and TRBJ1-1, with D possibly TRBD1 on 6 matching bases. The CDR3 is made up of 14 amino acids. Germline CDR1 is SGHRS and CDR2 is YFSETQ. V lost 4 bases to trimming and J lost 0 bases, with 10 bases between them. Written as DNA, the CDR3 is TGCGCCAGCAGCAGCGGGACACTGAACACTGAAGCTTTCTTT. Translation gives CASSSGTLNTEAFF.

The chain couples TRBV27 to TRBJ1-4, with D possibly being TRBD1 (6 bases). This CDR3 is built from 14 residues. The V and J ends lost 2 bases and 8 bases respectively, with 12 bases between them. Germline V gene lookup returns CDR1 MNHEY and CDR2 SMNVEV (reference sequence). The CDR3 DNA reads as TGTGCCAGCAGTTTACCCAGGGGATACGAAAAACTGTTTTTT. It encodes CASSLPRGYEKLFF.

This clone was seen only once. The chain recombines TRBV14 with TRBJ1-1; D is possibly TRBD1 (6 bases). Looked up from germline, CDR1 is SGHDN and CDR2 is FVKESK. The CDR3 sequence is 11 residues long. Trimming stripped 6 bases from V and 8 bases from J, with 10 bases between. DNA of the CDR3: TGTGCCAGCAGTCGGACAGTAGAAGCTTTCTTT. Its translation: CASSRTVEAFF.

V is TRBV2 and J is TRBJ2-1, with TRBD2 matching over 9 bases. Germline V gene sequence: CDR1 SNHLY, CDR2 FYNNEI. Trimming cost V 8 bases and J 3 bases; bases outside gene matches: 8. CDR3 length: 15 residues. CDR3 residues: CASREAGGYYNEQFF. The CDR3 DNA is TGTGCCAGCCGAGAAGCGGGAGGTTACTACAATGAGCAGTTCTTC.

This rearrangement joins TRBV6-2 or TRBV6-3 to TRBJ1-2; D uncertain. The CDR3 is 14 amino acids. Germline V gives CDR1 MNHEY, CDR2 SVGEGT. V was pared by 5 bases and J by 4 bases, with 14 bases between. CDR3 sequence: CASSPTTRGYGYTF. The CDR3 DNA follows: TGTGCCAGCAGTCCGACGACGAGAGGCTATGGCTACACCTTC.

The rearrangement links TRBV14 to TRBJ2-1; 8 bases line up with TRBD1. This CDR3 region has 16 residues. The trim removed 3 bases at V and 1 base at J, leaving 5 bases unmatched. Germline CDR1 SGHDN, CDR2 FVKESK. The CDR3 protein is CASSQRQGMSYNEQFF. As DNA, the CDR3 is TGTGCCAGCAGCCAGCGACAGGGGATGTCCTACAATGAGCAGTTCTTC.

The chain uses TRBV29-1 and TRBJ1-3; maybe TRBD1 (5 bases). Trimming took off 3 bases at V and 4 bases at J, with 10 bases between the two ends. Germline CDR1 and CDR2: SQVTM and ANQGSEA. The CDR3 spans 13 residues. CDR3 sequence (DNA): TGCAGCGTTGATGGGGCTTCCGGAAACACCATATATTTT. Translating gives CSVDGASGNTIYF.

The rearrangement joins TRBV10-3 to TRBJ2-7; 14 positions agree with TRBD2. Germline values: CDR1 ENHRY, CDR2 SYGVKD. This CDR3 comprises 18 residues. After removal of 11 bases from V and 4 bases from J, the junction contained 19 bases not matched to a gene. The CDR3 protein is CAAQDATGTSGSWYEQYF. CDR3 nucleotides: TGTGCCGCGCAAGATGCCACCGGGACTAGCGGGAGTTGGTACGAGCAGTACTTC.

The CDR3 nucleotides are TGTGCCAGCAGCTCAGGGTCCCTGGACAGGGCTGGGCAGTACTTC. Its protein is CASSSGSLDRAGQYF. The chain recombines TRBV7-3 with TRBJ2-7; TRBD1 matches at 8 bases. Germline lookup yields CDR1 SGHTA and CDR2 FQGTGA. Trimming removed 4 bases from V and 9 bases from J; junction bases left unmatched: 14. The CDR3 covers 15 residues.

CDR3 region: CASSFQRAGTDTQYF. Written as DNA, the CDR3 is TGTGCCAGCAGTTTTCAGCGGGCAGGCACAGATACGCAGTATTTT. The rearrangement links TRBV6-6 to TRBJ2-3; D may be TRBD2 (6 bases). V was cut by 4 bases and J by 1 base, with 12 bases left in between. Germline lookup yields CDR1 MNHNY and CDR2 SVGAGI (reference sequence). The CDR3 covers 15 residues.

The CDR3: CASRAQGLNNEQFF. CDR3 bases: TGTGCCAGCAGGGCGCAGGGTCTAAACAATGAGCAGTTCTTC. The chain combines TRBV6-6 with TRBJ2-1, with D possibly TRBD1 on 5 matching bases. Between the trimmed V and J ends, which lost 6 bases and 5 bases, there was a span of 14 bases. CDR3 length: 14 amino acids. Per the germline V gene, CDR1 is MNHNY and CDR2 is SVGAGI (reference sequence).

The chain joins TRBV7-9 to TRBJ2-1; possibly TRBD1 for D (7 bases). This CDR3 contains 15 residues. Trimming cost V 5 bases and J 1 base, with 12 bases left between them. Germline-derived CDR1 and CDR2 are SEHNR and FQNEAQ (reference sequence). The CDR3: CASSGGTDSYNEQFF. CDR3 in DNA: TGTGCCAGCAGCGGCGGGACAGATTCCTACAATGAGCAGTTCTTC.

This clone was observed once. The chain links TRBV12-3 or TRBV12-4 to TRBJ2-3; D is ambiguous. V was shortened by 2 bases and J by 3 bases, with 6 bases between the two germline ends. The CDR3 contains 13 residues. CDR3 loop: CASSLSLTDTQYF. For the CDR3, the DNA is TGTGCCAGCAGTTTATCGTTAACAGATACGCAGTATTTT.

This chain joins TRBV18 and TRBJ2-3; 7 bases line up with TRBD1. The CDR3 runs to 15 residues. Trimming removed 6 bases from V and 0 bases from J; junction bases left unmatched: 6. The germline CDR1 and CDR2 sequences are KGHSH and LQKENI. CDR3 coding DNA: TGTGCCAGCTCCCCCCGGGGACAGAGCACAGATACGCAGTATTTT. Amino acids: CASSPRGQSTDTQYF.

The rearrangement links TRBV5-5 to TRBJ2-7; D is possibly TRBD1 (6 bases). The CDR3 sequence is 13 residues long. Deletions cut 6 bases from V and 5 bases from J, with 15 bases between. Germline V gene lookup returns CDR1 SGHKS and CDR2 YYEKEE (reference sequence). This chain's CDR3 is CASTYGRGDEQYF. In DNA form, the CDR3 reads TGTGCCAGCACCTATGGCAGGGGCGACGAGCAGTACTTC.

The chain is built from TRBV6-5 and TRBJ2-4; 10 nucleotides match TRBD1. Germline CDR1 MNHEY, CDR2 SVGAGI. The CDR3 totals 14 residues. J lost 5 bases, V lost 6 bases, and 4 bases had no gene match. The CDR3 DNA sequence: TGTGCCAGCAGAGAGGACAGGGGGGAAAACATTCAGTACTTC. Translation gives CASREDRGENIQYF.

The chain couples TRBV18 to TRBJ1-4, with 7 bases matching TRBD1. This CDR3 has 15 residues. Germline V lookup: CDR1 KGHSH, CDR2 LQKENI. The ends lost 6 bases at V and 8 bases at J; junction bases unmatched: 12. CDR3 sequence reads: CASSPGGGKTEKLFF. The CDR3 DNA reads as TGTGCCAGCTCTCCCGGAGGGGGCAAGACCGAAAAACTGTTTTTT.

The genes are TRBV7-2 and TRBJ2-1; 11 nucleotides match TRBD1. Per the germline V gene, CDR1 is SGHTA and CDR2 is FQGNSA. The CDR3 spans 16 residues. The trim removed 5 bases at V and 10 bases at J, leaving 13 bases unmatched. The CDR3 DNA reads as TGTGCCAGCAGCACACCGGGACAGGGGGTAGTAGGGGAGCAGTTCTTC. Amino acid sequence: CASSTPGQGVVGEQFF.

This chain uses TRBV28 with TRBJ1-5; 10 nucleotides match TRBD1. This CDR3 has 15 amino acids. Germline CDR1 and CDR2: MDHEN and SYDVKM. V trimming: 4 bases; J trimming: 3 bases; junction bases outside the gene matches: 3. The CDR3 bases are TGTGCCAGCAGTTCGGGACAGGGGAACAATCAGCCCCAGCATTTT. This gives the protein CASSSGQGNNQPQHF.

V and J are TRBV3-1 (or the pseudogene TRBV3-2) and TRBJ2-3, with 7 bases lining up with TRBD2. This CDR3 is built from 15 residues. CDR1 LGHDT and CDR2 YNNKEL come from the germline V gene (reference sequence). V was pared by 4 bases and J by 2 bases, with 6 bases of the junction left unmatched. CDR3 in amino acids: CASSPKRGLTDTQYF. The CDR3 nucleotides are TGTGCCAGCAGCCCCAAGCGGGGCCTCACAGATACGCAGTATTTT.

Only one count was recorded for this clone. The chain has TRBV28 and TRBJ2-5; D unclear. This CDR3 is 11 amino acids long. V shed 3 bases and J shed 8 bases, with 7 bases lying between them. Germline CDR1 is MDHEN and CDR2 is SYDVKM. In DNA form, the CDR3 reads TGTGCCAGCAGTTTGGAGCAAACCCAGTACTTC. Translating it yields CASSLEQTQYF. Combining the CDR3 with reference TRBV28 and TRBJ2-5 gives the whole variable domain DVKVTQSSRYLVKRTGEKVFLECVQDMDHENMFWYRQDPGLGLRLIYFSYDVKMKEKGDIPEGYSVSREKKERFSLILESASTNQTSMYLCASSLEQTQYFGPGTRLLVL.

The V gene is TRBV11-3, the J gene TRBJ2-1; perhaps TRBD1 as D (6 bases). The V gene's germline CDR1 is SGHNT and CDR2 YENEEA. V was trimmed by 2 bases and J by 1 base, leaving 9 bases between them. The CDR3 runs to 15 residues. CDR3 residues: CASSLRQGSYNEQFF. CDR3 coding DNA: TGTGCCAGCAGCTTACGCCAGGGGTCCTACAATGAGCAGTTCTTC.

This chain joins TRBV11-3 and TRBJ2-1, with a tentative D call TRBD1 (5 bases). The CDR3 spans 15 residues. Germline CDR1 and CDR2: SGHNT and YENEEA. V lost 3 bases and J 7 bases, leaving 16 bases between the germline ends. The DNA for the CDR3 is TGTGCCAGCAGCTTCTCCGGGCCCTCAGGGAATGAGCAGTTCTTC. This sequence encodes CASSFSGPSGNEQFF.

The chain is built from TRBV6-2 or TRBV6-3 and TRBJ2-3; TRBD2 is a possible D gene (6 bases). V lost 1 base to trimming and J lost 6 bases, with 14 bases between them. Germline V lookup: CDR1 MNHEY, CDR2 SVGEGT. The CDR3 has 15 amino acids. CDR3 sequence reads: CASSYLAEGADTQYF. The CDR3 DNA sequence: TGTGCCAGCAGTTACTTAGCGGAGGGTGCGGATACGCAGTATTTT.